This entry lists 7 T cell receptor beta chains sequenced from one sample in a study of blood T cell repertoires in COVID-19. Profiling relied on immunoSEQ multiplex PCR, and the TCRdb table lists in-frame clones only, not all of them. The data hold about 210,000 clones, with 87% observed a single time. Sequencing was carried out using PBMCs or T cells enriched from blood (not recorded which). The receptors here all came from a man aged 18 to 29 with acute COVID-19.

This chain connects TRBV29-1 to TRBJ2-1, with a possible D match to TRBD1 (6 bases). CDR3 length: 14 amino acids. CDR1 and CDR2 from the germline V gene are SQVTM and ANQGSEA. Trimming stripped 6 bases from V and 0 bases from J, with 12 bases between. The DNA of the CDR3 is TGCAGCGTGGTGGACAGCAGCTCCTACAATGAGCAGTTCTTC. This sequence encodes CSVVDSSSYNEQFF.

This sequence joins TRBV2 and TRBJ1-5, with TRBD1 as a possible D gene (6 bases). V was shortened by 6 bases and J by 5 bases, with 11 bases between the two germline ends. Germline V gene sequence: CDR1 SNHLY, CDR2 FYNNEI. The CDR3 totals 13 residues. The CDR3 DNA reads as TGTGCCAGCAGCCGGGGACAAGATCAGCCCCAGCATTTT. Translated, it gives CASSRGQDQPQHF.

The chain has TRBV19 and TRBJ1-5; D may be TRBD1 (5 bases). Trimming stripped 5 bases from V and 8 bases from J, with 13 bases between. This CDR3 region has 13 residues. The germline V gene encodes CDR1 LNHDA and CDR2 SQIVND (reference sequence). CDR3 in amino acids: CASSSQVPEPQHF. The CDR3 DNA is TGTGCCAGTAGTTCACAGGTGCCCGAGCCCCAGCATTTT.

This chain joins TRBV7-2 and TRBJ1-4; D call uncertain. The CDR3 extends over 14 amino acids. The germline V gene encodes CDR1 SGHTA and CDR2 FQGNSA. Trimming pared 6 bases from V and 3 bases from J, leaving 11 bases between. CDR3 region: CASSSEIANEKLFF. CDR3 sequence (DNA): TGTGCCAGCAGTTCGGAGATTGCTAATGAAAAACTGTTTTTT.

The gene calls are TRBV6-4 and TRBJ1-5, with D possibly being TRBD1 (5 bases). Trimming took off 8 bases at V and 6 bases at J, with 8 bases between the two ends. The CDR3 covers 11 residues. The V gene's germline CDR1 is MRHNA and CDR2 SNTAGT. CDR3 sequence (DNA): TGTGCCAGCGGGGGGAGTCAGCCCCAGCATTTT. Amino acids: CASGGSQPQHF.

This sequence joins TRBV7-9 and TRBJ1-1, with 8 bases identical to TRBD1. Germline V lookup: CDR1 SEHNR, CDR2 FQNEAQ (reference sequence). This CDR3 is built from 14 residues. V gave up 2 bases and J gave up 1 base; unmatched junction bases: 0. CDR3 in amino acids: CASSLQGANTEAFF. CDR3 in DNA: TGTGCCAGCAGCTTACAGGGGGCGAACACTGAAGCTTTCTTT.

The V call is TRBV18, the J call TRBJ1-1; unclear D gene. V was shortened by 3 bases and J by 1 base, with 6 bases between the two germline ends. The CDR3 extends over 13 amino acids. Germline CDR1 and CDR2: KGHSH and LQKENI. CDR3 bases: TGTGCCAGCTCACCGCAACAGAACACTGAAGCTTTCTTT. Encoded protein: CASSPQQNTEAFF.